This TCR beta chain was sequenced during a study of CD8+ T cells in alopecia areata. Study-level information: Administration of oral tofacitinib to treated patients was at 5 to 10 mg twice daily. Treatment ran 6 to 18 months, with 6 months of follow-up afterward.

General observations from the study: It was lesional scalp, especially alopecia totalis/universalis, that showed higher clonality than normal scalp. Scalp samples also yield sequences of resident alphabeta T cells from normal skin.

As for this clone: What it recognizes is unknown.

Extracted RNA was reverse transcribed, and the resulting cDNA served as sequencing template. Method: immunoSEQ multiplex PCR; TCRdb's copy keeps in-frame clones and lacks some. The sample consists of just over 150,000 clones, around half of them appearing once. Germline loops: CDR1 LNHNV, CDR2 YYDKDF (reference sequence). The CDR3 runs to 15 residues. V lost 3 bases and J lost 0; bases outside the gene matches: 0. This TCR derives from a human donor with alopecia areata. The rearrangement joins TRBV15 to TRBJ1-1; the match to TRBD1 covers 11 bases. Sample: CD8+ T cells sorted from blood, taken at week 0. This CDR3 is CATSRDRGLNTEAFF. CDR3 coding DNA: TGTGCCACCAGCAGGGACAGGGGGCTGAACACTGAAGCTTTCTTT.